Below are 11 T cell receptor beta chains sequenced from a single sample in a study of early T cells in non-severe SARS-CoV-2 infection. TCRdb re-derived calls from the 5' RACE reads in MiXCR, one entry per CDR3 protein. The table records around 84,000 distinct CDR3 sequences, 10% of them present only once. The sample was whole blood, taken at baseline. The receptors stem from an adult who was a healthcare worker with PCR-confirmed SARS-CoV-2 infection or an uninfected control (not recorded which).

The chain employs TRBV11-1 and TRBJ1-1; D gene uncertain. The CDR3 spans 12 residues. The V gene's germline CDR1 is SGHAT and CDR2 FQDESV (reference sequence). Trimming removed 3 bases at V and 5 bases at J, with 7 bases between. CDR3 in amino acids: CASSFRVTEAFF. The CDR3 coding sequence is TGTGCCAGCAGCTTCCGTGTGACTGAAGCTTTCTTT.

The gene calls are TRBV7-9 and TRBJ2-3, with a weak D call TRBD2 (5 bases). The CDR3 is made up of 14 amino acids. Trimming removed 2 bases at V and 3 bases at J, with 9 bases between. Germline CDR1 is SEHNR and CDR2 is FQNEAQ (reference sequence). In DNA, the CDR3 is TGTGCCAGCAGCTTACGCGGGCAGACAGATACGCAGTATTTT. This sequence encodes CASSLRGQTDTQYF.

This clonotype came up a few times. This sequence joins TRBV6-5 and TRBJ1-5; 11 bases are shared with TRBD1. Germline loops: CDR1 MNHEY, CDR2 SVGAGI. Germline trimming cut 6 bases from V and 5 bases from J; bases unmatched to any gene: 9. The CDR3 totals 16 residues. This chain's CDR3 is CASRPTGTGGYQPQHF. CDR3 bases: TGTGCCAGCAGACCGACCGGGACAGGGGGATATCAGCCCCAGCATTTT.

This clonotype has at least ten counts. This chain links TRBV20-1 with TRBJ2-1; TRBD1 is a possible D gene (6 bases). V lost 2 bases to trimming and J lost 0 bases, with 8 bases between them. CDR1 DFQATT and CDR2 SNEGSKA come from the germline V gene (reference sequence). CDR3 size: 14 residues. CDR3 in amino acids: CSARPRGSYNEQFF. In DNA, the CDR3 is TGCAGTGCTAGACCCAGGGGCTCCTACAATGAGCAGTTCTTC.

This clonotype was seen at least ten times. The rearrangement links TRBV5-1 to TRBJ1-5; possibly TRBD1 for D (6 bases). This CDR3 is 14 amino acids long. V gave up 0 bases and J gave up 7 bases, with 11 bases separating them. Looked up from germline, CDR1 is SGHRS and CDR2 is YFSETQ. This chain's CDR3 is CASSLGGANQPQHF. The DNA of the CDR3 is TGCGCCAGCAGCTTGGGGGGGGCCAACCAGCCCCAGCATTTT.

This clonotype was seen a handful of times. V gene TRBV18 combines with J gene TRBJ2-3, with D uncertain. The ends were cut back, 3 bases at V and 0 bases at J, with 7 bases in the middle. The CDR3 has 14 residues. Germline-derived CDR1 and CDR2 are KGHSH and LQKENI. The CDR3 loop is CASSPLTSTDTQYF. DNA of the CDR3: TGTGCCAGCTCACCGTTAACTAGCACAGATACGCAGTATTTT. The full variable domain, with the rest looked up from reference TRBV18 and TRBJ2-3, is NAGVMQNPRHLVRRRGQEARLRCSPMKGHSHVYWYRQLPEEGLKFMVYLQKENIIDESGMPKERFSAEFPKEGPSILRIQQVVRGDSAAYFCASSPLTSTDTQYFGPGTRLTVL.

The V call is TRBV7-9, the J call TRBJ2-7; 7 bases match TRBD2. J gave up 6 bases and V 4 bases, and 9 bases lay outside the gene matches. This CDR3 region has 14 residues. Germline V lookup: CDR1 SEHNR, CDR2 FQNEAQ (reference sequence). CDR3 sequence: CASSSGLEISEQYF. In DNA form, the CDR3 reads TGTGCCAGCAGCTCAGGACTAGAAATCTCCGAGCAGTACTTC.

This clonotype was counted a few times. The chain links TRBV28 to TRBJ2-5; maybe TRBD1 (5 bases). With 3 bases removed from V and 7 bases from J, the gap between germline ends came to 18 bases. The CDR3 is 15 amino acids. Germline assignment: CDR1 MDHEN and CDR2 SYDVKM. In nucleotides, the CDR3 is TGTGCCAGCAGTTTGCCCCCAGGGATGGTCCCGACCCAGTACTTC. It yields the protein CASSLPPGMVPTQYF.

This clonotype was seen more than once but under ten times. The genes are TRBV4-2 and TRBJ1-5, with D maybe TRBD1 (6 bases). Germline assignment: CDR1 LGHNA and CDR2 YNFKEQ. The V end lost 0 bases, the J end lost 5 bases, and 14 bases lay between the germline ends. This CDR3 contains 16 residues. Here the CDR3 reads CASSQDAGQSHQPQHF. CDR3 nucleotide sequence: TGTGCCAGCAGCCAAGACGCCGGACAGTCCCATCAGCCCCAGCATTTT.

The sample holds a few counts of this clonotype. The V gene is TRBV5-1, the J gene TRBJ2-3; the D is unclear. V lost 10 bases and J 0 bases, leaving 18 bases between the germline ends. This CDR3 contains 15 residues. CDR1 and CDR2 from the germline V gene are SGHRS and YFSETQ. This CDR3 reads CACRLQPTSTDTQYF. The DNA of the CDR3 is TGCGCCTGCCGGCTACAACCGACTAGCACAGATACGCAGTATTTT.

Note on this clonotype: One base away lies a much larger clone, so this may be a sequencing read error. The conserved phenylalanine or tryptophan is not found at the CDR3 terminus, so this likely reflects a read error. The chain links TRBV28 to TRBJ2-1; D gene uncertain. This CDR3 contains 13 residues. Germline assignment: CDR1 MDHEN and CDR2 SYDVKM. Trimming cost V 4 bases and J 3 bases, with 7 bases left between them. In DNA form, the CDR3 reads TGTGCCAGCAGTTATGCGAGCTACAATGAGCAGTTCCTC. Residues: CASSYASYNEQFL.